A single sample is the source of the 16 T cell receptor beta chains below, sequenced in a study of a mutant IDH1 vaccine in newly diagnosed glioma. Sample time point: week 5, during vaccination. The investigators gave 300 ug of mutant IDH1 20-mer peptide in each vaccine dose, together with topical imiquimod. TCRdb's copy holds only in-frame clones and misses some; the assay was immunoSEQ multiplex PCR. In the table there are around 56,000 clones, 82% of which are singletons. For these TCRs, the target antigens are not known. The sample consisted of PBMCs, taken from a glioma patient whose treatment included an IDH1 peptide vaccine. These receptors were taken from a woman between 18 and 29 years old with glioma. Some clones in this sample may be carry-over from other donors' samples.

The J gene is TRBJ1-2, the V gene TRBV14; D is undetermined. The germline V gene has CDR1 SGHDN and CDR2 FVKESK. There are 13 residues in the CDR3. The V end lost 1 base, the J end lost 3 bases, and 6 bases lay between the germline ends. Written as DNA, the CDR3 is TGTGCCAGCAGCCAAGGGGGTTACTATGGCTACACCTTC. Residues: CASSQGGYYGYTF.

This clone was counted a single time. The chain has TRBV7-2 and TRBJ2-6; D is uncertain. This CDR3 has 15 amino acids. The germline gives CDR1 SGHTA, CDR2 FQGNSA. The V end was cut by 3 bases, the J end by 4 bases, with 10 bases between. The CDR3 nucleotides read TGTGCCAGCAGCTTTCAGCGTACCGGGGCCAACGTCCTGACTTTC. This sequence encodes CASSFQRTGANVLTF. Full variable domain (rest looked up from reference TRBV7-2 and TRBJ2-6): GAGVSQSPSNKVTEKGKDVELRCDPISGHTALYWYRQSLGQGLEFLIYFQGNSAPDKSGLPSDRFSAERTGGSVSTLTIQRTQQEDSAVYLCASSFQRTGANVLTFGAGSRLTVL.

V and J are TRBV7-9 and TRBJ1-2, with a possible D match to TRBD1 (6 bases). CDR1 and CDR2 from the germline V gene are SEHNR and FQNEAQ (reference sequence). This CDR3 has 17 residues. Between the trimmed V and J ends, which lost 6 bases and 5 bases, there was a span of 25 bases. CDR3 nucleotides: TGTGCCAGCAGAGGGGGGGAAGGGGACCTACGGCGGTATGGCTACACCTTC. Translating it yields CASRGGEGDLRRYGYTF.

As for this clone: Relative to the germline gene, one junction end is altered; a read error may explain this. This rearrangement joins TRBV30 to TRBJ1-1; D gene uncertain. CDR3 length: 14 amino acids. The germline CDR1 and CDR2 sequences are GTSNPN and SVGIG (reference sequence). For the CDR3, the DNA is TGTGCCTGGAGTCGCCCCGGGGTTATCCCTGAAGCTTCCTTT. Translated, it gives CAWSRPGVIPEASF.

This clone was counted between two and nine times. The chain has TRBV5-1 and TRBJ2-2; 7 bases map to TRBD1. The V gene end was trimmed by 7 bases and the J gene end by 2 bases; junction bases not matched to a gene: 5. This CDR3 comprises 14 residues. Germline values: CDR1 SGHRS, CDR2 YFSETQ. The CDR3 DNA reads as TGCGCCAGCCAGGGGGACAGAAACACCGGGGAGCTGTTTTTT. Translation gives CASQGDRNTGELFF.

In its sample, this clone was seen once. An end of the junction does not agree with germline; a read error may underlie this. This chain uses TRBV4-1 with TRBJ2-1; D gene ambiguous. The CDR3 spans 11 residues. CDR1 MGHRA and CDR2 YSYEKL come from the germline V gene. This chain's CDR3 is CASRQGYEQFF. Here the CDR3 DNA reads TGCGCCAGCAGACAAGGGTATGAGCAGTTCTTC.

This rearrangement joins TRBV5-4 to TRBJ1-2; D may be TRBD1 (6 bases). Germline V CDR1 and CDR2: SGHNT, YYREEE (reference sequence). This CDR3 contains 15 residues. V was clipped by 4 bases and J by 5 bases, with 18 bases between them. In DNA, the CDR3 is TGTGCCAGCAGCGCCCCGGACAGTTCCCGATATGGCTACACCTTC. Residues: CASSAPDSSRYGYTF. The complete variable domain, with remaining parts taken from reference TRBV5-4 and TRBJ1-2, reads ETGVTQSPTHLIKTRGQQVTLRCSSQSGHNTVSWYQQALGQGPQFIFQYYREEENGRGNFPPRFSGLQFPNYSSELNVNALELDDSALYLCASSAPDSSRYGYTFGSGTRLTVV.

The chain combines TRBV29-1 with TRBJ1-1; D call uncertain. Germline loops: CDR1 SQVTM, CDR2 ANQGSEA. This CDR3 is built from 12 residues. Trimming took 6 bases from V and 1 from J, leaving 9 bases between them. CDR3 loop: CSVGWENTEAFF. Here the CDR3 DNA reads TGCAGCGTGGGGTGGGAGAACACTGAAGCTTTCTTT.

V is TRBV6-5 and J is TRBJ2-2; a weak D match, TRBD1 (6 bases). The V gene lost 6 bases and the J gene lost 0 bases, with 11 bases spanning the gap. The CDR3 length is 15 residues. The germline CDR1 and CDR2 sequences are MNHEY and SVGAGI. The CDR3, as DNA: TGTGCCAGCAGCCAGACAGGCCCGAACACCGGGGAGCTGTTTTTT. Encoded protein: CASSQTGPNTGELFF.

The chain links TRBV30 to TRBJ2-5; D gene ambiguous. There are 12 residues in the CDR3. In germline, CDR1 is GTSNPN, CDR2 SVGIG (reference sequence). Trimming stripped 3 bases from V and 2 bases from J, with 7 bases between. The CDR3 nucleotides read TGTGCCTGGAGCGGCGATCAAGAGACCCAGTACTTC. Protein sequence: CAWSGDQETQYF. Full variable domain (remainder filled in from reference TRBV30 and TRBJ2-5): SQTIHQWPATLVQPVGSPLSLECTVEGTSNPNLYWYRQAAGRGLQLLFYSVGIGQISSEVPQNLSASRPQDRQFILSSKKLLLSDSGFYLCAWSGDQETQYFGPGTRLLVL.

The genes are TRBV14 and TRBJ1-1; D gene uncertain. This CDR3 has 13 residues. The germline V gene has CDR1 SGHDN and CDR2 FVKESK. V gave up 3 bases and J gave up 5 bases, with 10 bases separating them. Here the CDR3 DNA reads TGTGCCAGCAGCCACACGAAACAGACTGAAGCTTTCTTT. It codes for CASSHTKQTEAFF.

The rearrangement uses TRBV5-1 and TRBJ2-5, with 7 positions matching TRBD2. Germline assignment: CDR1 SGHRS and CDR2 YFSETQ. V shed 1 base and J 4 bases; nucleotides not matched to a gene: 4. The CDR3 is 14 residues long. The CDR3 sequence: CASSLSIAGETQYF. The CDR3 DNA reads TGCGCCAGCAGCTTGTCGATAGCGGGAGAGACCCAGTACTTC.

CDR3 coding DNA: TGTGCCAGTAGTCAACAGGTGAGCACTGAAGCTTTCTTT. Its translation: CASSQQVSTEAFF. The V call is TRBV19, the J call TRBJ1-1; a possible D gene is TRBD1 (5 bases). The CDR3 is 13 residues long. V lost 5 bases and J lost 4, with 11 bases in between. Germline CDR1 LNHDA, CDR2 SQIVND (reference sequence). The whole variable domain, filled in from reference TRBV19 and TRBJ1-1, reads DGGITQSPKYLFRKEGQNVTLSCEQNLNHDAMYWYRQDPGQGLRLIYYSQIVNDFQKGDIAEGYSVSREKKESFPLTVTSAQKNPTAFYLCASSQQVSTEAFFGQGTRLTVV.

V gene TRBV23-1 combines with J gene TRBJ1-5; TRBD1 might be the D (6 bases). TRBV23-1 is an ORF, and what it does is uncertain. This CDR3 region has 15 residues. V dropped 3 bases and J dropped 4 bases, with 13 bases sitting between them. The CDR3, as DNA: TGCGCCAGCAGTCAGCCGGGTAGGGGGAATCAGCCCCAGCATTTT. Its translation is CASSQPGRGNQPQHF.

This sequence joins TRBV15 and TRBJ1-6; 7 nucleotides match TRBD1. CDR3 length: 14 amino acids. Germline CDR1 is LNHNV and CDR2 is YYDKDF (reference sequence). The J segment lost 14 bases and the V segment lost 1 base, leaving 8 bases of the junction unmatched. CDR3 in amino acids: CATSRVELTGALHF. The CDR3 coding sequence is TGTGCCACCAGCAGAGTAGAACTCACAGGGGCCCTCCACTTT. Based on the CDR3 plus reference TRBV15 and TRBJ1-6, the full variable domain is DAMVIQNPRYQVTQFGKPVTLSCSQTLNHNVMYWYQQKSSQAPKLLFHYYDKDFNNEADTPDNFQSRRPNTSFCFLDIRSPGLGDTAMYLCATSRVELTGALHFGNGTRLTVT.

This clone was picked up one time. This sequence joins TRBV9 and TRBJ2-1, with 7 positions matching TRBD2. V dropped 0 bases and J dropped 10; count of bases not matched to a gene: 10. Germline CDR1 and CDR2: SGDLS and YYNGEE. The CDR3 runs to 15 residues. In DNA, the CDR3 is TGTGCCAGCAGCGTAGGGGGGGGATTAGTAGTAGAGCAGTTCTTC. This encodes CASSVGGGLVVEQFF.